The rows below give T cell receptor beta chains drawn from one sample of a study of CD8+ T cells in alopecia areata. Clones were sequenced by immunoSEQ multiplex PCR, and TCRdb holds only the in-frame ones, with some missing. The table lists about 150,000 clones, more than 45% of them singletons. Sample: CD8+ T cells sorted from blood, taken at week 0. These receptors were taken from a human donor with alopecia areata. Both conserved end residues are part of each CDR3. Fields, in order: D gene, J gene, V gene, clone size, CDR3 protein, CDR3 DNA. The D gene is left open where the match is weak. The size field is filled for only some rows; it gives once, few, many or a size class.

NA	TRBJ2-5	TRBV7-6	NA	CASQPRGRSETQYF	TGTGCCAGTCAGCCCAGGGGTCGGTCGGAGACCCAGTACTTC
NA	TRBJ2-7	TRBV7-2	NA	CASRGASYEQYF	TGTGCCAGCCGGGGGGCTTCCTACGAGCAGTACTTC
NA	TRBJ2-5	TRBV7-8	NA	CASSPSPGETQYF	TGTGCCAGCAGCCCCTCACCGGGGGAGACCCAGTACTTC
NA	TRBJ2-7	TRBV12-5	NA	CASGFGDYEQYF	TGTGCTAGTGGTTTCGGGGACTACGAGCAGTACTTC
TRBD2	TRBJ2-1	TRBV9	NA	CASSVDRTSGAYNEQFF	TGTGCCAGCAGCGTAGATCGGACTAGCGGAGCATACAATGAGCAGTTCTTC
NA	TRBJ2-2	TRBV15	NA	CATQVSTGELFF	TGTGCCACTCAAGTTAGTACCGGGGAGCTGTTTTTT
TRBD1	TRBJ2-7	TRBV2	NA	CASSLRQGYEQYF	TGTGCCAGCAGTTTGAGACAGGGTTACGAGCAGTACTTC
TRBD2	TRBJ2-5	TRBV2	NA	CASSEFPSGGEETQYF	TGTGCCAGCAGTGAATTCCCTAGCGGGGGCGAAGAGACCCAGTACTTC
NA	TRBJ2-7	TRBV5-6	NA	CASREGLATYEQYF	TGTGCCAGCAGGGAGGGCCTAGCGACTTACGAGCAGTACTTC
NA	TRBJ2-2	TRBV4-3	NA	CASSQDRNTGELFF	TGCGCCAGCAGCCAAGACAGGAACACCGGGGAGCTGTTTTTT
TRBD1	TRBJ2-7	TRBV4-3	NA	CASSQDRGNYEQYF	TGCGCCAGCAGCCAAGACAGGGGGAACTACGAGCAGTACTTC
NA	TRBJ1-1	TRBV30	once	CAWSFGGNTEAFF	TGTGCCTGGAGTTTCGGTGGGAACACTGAAGCTTTCTTT
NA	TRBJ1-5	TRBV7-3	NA	CASSSIYQPQHF	TGTGCCAGCAGCTCCATTTATCAGCCCCAGCATTTT
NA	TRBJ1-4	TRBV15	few	CATVGPNEKLFF	TGTGCCACCGTAGGTCCTAATGAAAAACTGTTTTTT
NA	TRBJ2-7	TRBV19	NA	CASSRGLYDEQYF	TGTGCCAGTAGCCGAGGACTATATGACGAGCAGTACTTC
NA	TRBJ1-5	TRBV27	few	CASSGPGARQPQHF	TGTGCCAGCAGCGGCCCGGGGGCGCGTCAGCCCCAGCATTTT
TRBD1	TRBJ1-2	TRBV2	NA	CASSPTTGALVAAGYTF	TGTGCCAGCAGCCCTACGACAGGGGCTCTAGTGGCTGCTGGCTACACCTTC
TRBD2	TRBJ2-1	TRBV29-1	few	CSGSTSGGLSSYNEQFF	TGCAGCGGCTCGACTAGCGGGGGGCTGAGCTCCTACAATGAGCAGTTCTTC
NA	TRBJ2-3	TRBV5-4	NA	CASSLGGIADTQYF	TGTGCCAGCAGCTTGGGGGGGATCGCAGATACGCAGTATTTT
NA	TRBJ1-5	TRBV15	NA	CATRTDTSNQPQHF	TGTGCCACCCGGACAGATACTAGCAATCAGCCCCAGCATTTT
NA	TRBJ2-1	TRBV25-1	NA	CASSERAASGNEQFF	TGTGCCAGCAGTGAACGGGCGGCCTCGGGGAATGAGCAGTTCTTC
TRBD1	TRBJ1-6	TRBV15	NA	CATSRRQGLNSPLHF	TGTGCCACCAGCAGAAGACAGGGACTAAATTCACCCCTCCACTTT
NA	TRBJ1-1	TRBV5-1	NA	CASSFRPRQDDEAFF	TGCGCCAGCAGCTTCAGACCTAGACAGGATGATGAAGCTTTCTTT
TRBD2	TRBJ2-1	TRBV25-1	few	CASSATSGGFYNEQFF	TGTGCCAGCAGTGCTACTAGCGGGGGATTCTACAATGAGCAGTTCTTC
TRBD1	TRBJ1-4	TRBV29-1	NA	CSVGGAGGANEKLFF	TGCAGCGTTGGGGGCGCAGGGGGAGCTAATGAAAAACTGTTTTTT
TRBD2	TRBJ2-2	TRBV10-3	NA	CAISENVAGADTGELFF	TGTGCCATCAGTGAGAACGTAGCGGGGGCTGACACCGGGGAGCTGTTTTTT
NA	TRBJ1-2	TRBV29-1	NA	CSAVDRADYGYTF	TGCAGCGCCGTAGATCGCGCAGACTATGGCTACACCTTC
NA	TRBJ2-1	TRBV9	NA	CASSPLGTFGNNEQFF	TGTGCCAGCAGCCCACTGGGGACCTTCGGGAACAATGAGCAGTTCTTC
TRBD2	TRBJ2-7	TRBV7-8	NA	CASSLASTSGYSYEQYF	TGTGCCAGCAGCTTAGCTTCGACTAGCGGCTACTCCTACGAGCAGTACTTC
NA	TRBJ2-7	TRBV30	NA	CAWSVGTGTYEQYF	TGTGCCTGGAGTGTTGGAACAGGGACCTACGAGCAGTACTTC
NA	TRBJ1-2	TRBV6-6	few	CASSYGLSYTF	TGTGCCAGCAGTTACGGCCTTTCCTACACCTTC
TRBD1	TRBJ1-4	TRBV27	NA	CASSFLLSGTGTREKLFF	TGTGCCAGCAGTTTCCTATTGTCCGGGACAGGGACGCGCGAAAAACTGTTTTTT
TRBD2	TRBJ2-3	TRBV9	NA	CASSAGGAESTDTQYF	TGTGCCAGCAGCGCCGGGGGGGCCGAGAGCACAGATACGCAGTATTTT
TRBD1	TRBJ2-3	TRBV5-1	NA	CASSPRTGPVADTQYF	TGCGCCAGCAGCCCGCGGACAGGGCCGGTGGCAGATACGCAGTATTTT
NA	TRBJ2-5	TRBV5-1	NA	CASSRYRQETQYF	TGCGCCAGCAGCCGTTACAGACAAGAGACCCAGTACTTC
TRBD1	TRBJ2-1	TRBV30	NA	CASQGVNEQFF	TGTGCCTCCCAGGGGGTGAATGAGCAGTTCTTC
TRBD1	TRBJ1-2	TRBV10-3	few	CAITETGYGYTF	TGTGCCATCACCGAGACAGGGTATGGCTACACCTTC
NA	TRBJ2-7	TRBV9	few	CASSPASSGPYEQYF	TGTGCCAGCAGCCCAGCGTCCTCGGGGCCCTACGAGCAGTACTTC
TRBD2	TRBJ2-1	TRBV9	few	CASSVGLAGRFIDNEQFF	TGTGCCAGCAGCGTCGGACTAGCGGGGAGGTTTATAGACAATGAGCAGTTCTTC
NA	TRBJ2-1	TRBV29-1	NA	CSVVRGEQFF	TGCAGCGTTGTGCGGGGTGAGCAGTTCTTC
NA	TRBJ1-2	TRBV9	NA	CASSVGGRGYTF	TGTGCCAGCAGCGTGGGAGGGCGAGGCTACACCTTC
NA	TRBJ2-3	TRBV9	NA	CASSLQGTDTQYF	TGTGCCAGCAGCCTCCAGGGCACAGATACGCAGTATTTT
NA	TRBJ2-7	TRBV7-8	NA	CASSFARASYEQYF	TGTGCCAGCAGCTTCGCCAGGGCTTCCTACGAGCAGTACTTC
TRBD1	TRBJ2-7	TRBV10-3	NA	CATGQGAYEQYF	TGTGCCACGGGACAGGGGGCCTACGAGCAGTACTTC
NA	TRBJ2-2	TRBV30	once	CASTSFGAGELFF	TGTGCCTCGACCTCCTTCGGGGCCGGGGAGCTGTTTTTT
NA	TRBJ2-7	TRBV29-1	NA	CSVEDRTYEQYF	TGCAGCGTTGAAGACAGAACCTACGAGCAGTACTTC
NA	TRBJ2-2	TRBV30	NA	CAWSAESGYTGELFF	TGTGCCTGGTCCGCCGAGTCCGGGTACACCGGGGAGCTGTTTTTT
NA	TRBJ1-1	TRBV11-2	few	CASSLAGGNTEAFF	TGTGCCAGCAGCTTAGCGGGAGGGAACACTGAAGCTTTCTTT
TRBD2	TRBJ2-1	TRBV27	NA	CASSLEGTTNEQFF	TGTGCCAGCAGTTTAGAAGGGACTACCAATGAGCAGTTCTTC
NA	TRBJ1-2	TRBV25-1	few	CASGGSSGRNYGYTF	TGTGCCAGCGGTGGAAGCAGCGGAAGGAACTATGGCTACACCTTC
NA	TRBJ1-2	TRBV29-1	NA	CSVASLYGYTF	TGCAGCGTCGCCTCACTCTATGGCTACACCTTC
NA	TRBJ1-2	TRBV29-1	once	CSVVYSVYGYTF	TGCAGCGTTGTTTACAGCGTCTATGGCTACACCTTC
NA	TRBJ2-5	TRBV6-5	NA	CASSYSGGGQGETQYF	TGTGCCAGCAGTTACTCGGGAGGGGGCCAGGGGGAGACCCAGTACTTC
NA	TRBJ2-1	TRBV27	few	CASSPSPGAYNEQFF	TGTGCCAGCAGTCCCTCCCCTGGGGCCTACAATGAGCAGTTCTTC